This T cell receptor beta chain was sequenced during a study of shared clonotypes between healthy human individuals. Study-wide background: Donor composition was a couple of women and three men, aged 18 to 49.

Using ten immunoSEQ deep assay plates, investigators sequenced unsorted PBMC DNA. Assay: immunoSEQ multiplex PCR; the TCRdb copy retains only in-frame clones and omits some. The sample consists of around 500,000 clones, 70% to 85% of them appearing once. The CDR3 contains 15 residues. Trimming removed 0 bases at V and 3 bases at J, with 10 bases between. Per the germline V gene, CDR1 is LGHNA and CDR2 is YNFKEQ. This clone was counted at least ten times. The sample has other DNA sequences that encode this CDR3 too. HIV-negative, healthy adults without recent acute infections or vaccinations were the donors. The donors were all Caucasian adults (living in Nashville, Tennessee).

The sequence was obtained from a woman aged 40-49 years in good health. Some clones in this sample may be carry-over from other donors' samples. What was sequenced was PBMCs. V and J are TRBV4-2 and TRBJ2-3; no clear D gene. The CDR3 nucleotides read TGTGCCAGCAGCCAAGAAAGTACAGCAACAGATACGCAGTATTTT. It is translated as CASSQESTATDTQYF.